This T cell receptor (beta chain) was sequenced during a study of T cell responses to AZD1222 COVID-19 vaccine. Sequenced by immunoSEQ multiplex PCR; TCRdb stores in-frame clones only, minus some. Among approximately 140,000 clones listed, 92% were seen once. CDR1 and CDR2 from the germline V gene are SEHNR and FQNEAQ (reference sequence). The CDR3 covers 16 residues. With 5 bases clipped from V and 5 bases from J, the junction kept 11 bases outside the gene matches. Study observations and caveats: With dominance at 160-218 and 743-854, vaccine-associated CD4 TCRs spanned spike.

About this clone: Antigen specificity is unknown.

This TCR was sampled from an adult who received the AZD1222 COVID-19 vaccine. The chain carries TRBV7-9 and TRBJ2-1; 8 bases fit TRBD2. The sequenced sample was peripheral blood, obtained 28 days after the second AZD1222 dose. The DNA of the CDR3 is TGTGCCAGCAGCGCTAGGACGGGGGGGACCGACAATGAGCAGTTCTTC. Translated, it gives CASSARTGGTDNEQFF.